This T cell receptor beta chain was retrieved from a study of shared clonotypes between healthy human individuals. This CDR3 comprises 14 residues. Germline V CDR1 and CDR2: SGDLS, YYNGEE. Trimming cost V 4 bases and J 1 base, with 10 bases left between them. Measured with immunoSEQ multiplex PCR; TCRdb has only the in-frame clones, and not every one. The repertoire has hundreds of thousands of clones, around two thirds of them found once; the top ten carry approximately 1.7%. The sequence was obtained from a woman aged 25 to 45 in good health. What was sequenced was memory CD4+ T cells sorted from blood. Subset described: CD45RA-negative fraction. The chain recombines TRBV9 with TRBJ2-3; the D is unclear. CDR3 amino acids: CASSSRTGTDTQYF. DNA of the CDR3: TGTGCCAGCAGCTCGAGGACGGGCACAGATACGCAGTATTTT.